A single sample gave rise to the 23 T cell receptor beta chains below, sequenced in a study of T cells in Graves' hyperthyroidism and ophthalmopathy. Authors of the study amplified TCR beta CDR3 regions from RNA transcripts. An initial round of RT-PCR targeting the TCR CDR3 relied on the HTBI primer set. TCRdb reanalysed the multiplex PCR reads using MiXCR and keeps one entry per CDR3 protein. The sample shows around 600,000 distinct CDR3 sequences, over 12% of them seen only once. The sequenced material came from blood. These receptor sequences come from a woman between 18 and 29 years old with Graves' ophthalmopathy.

This clonotype has just a few counts. Since a much larger clone is just one base distant, this may be a read error. This chain links TRBV13 with TRBJ2-7; no clear D. The CDR3 sequence is 15 residues long. Looked up from germline, CDR1 is PRHDT and CDR2 is FYEKMQ (reference sequence). CDR3 nucleotides: TGTGCCAGCAGCTTCGGGCCCCAGAAACACTACGGGCAGTACTTC. This sequence encodes CASSFGPQKHYGQYF.

As for this clonotype: The conserved closing phenylalanine or tryptophan is absent in this CDR3, likely reflecting a read error. The rearrangement uses TRBV12-3 or TRBV12-4 and TRBJ1-6; 12 positions match TRBD1. CDR3 length equals 15 residues. Trimming at V came to 3 bases and at J to 7 bases, leaving 1 base not matched to a gene. In nucleotides, the CDR3 is TGTGCCAGCAGTTTGGGGACAGGGGGCAATTCACCCCTCCACTCT. Translating it yields CASSLGTGGNSPLHS.

This clonotype has ten or more counts. The rearrangement uses TRBV6-1 and TRBJ2-7, with 9 bases fitting TRBD1. Losses at the gene ends were 2 bases for V and 4 bases for J; bases not matched to a gene: 3. CDR3 length: 14 amino acids. Per germline, CDR1 MNHNS and CDR2 SASEGT. The CDR3 loop reads CASSESGQGYEQYF. DNA for the CDR3: TGTGCCAGCAGTGAATCGGGACAGGGTTACGAGCAGTACTTC.

The sample holds a few counts of this clonotype. V and J are TRBV9 and TRBJ2-1; TRBD2 matches at 7 bases. CDR1 SGDLS and CDR2 YYNGEE come from the germline V gene. This CDR3 region has 15 residues. Trimming at V came to 0 bases and at J to 3 bases, leaving 3 bases not matched to a gene. The CDR3 is CASSVGEGLYNEQFF. The CDR3 DNA is TGTGCCAGCAGCGTAGGGGAGGGCCTCTACAATGAGCAGTTCTTC.

This clonotype was counted at least ten times. The chain recombines TRBV11-2 with TRBJ2-4; possibly TRBD1 for D (5 bases). The V end lost 5 bases, the J end lost 8 bases, and 16 bases lay between the germline ends. CDR1 is SGHAT, CDR2 FQNNGV, per germline. This CDR3 is 14 amino acids long. The CDR3 coding sequence is TGTGCCAGCAGCCAGATAAGGGGCAGGCACATTCAGTACTTC. Translating gives CASSQIRGRHIQYF.

Ten or more counts support this clonotype. J is TRBJ2-5 and V is TRBV6-1, with TRBD2 identical over 8 bases. The junction had 10 bases not matched to a gene; V was cut back by 8 bases and J by 5 bases. The length of the CDR3 is 14 residues. In germline, CDR1 is MNHNS, CDR2 SASEGT. The chain's CDR3 is CASSGGGMHETQYF. The CDR3 bases are TGTGCCAGCTCCGGGGGGGGAATGCATGAGACCCAGTACTTC.

This clonotype was counted at least ten times. The chain joins TRBV2 to TRBJ2-6, with D perhaps TRBD1 (5 bases). Trimming took off 8 bases at V and 4 bases at J, with 12 bases between the two ends. The CDR3 sequence is 14 residues long. Germline CDR1 SNHLY, CDR2 FYNNEI. The CDR3 loop reads CASSLRTGANVLTF. CDR3 coding DNA: TGTGCCAGCTCCCTCAGGACAGGGGCCAACGTCCTGACTTTC.

This clonotype was counted only a few times. The rearrangement links TRBV10-3 to TRBJ2-1; D might be TRBD2 (5 bases). Looked up from germline, CDR1 is ENHRY and CDR2 is SYGVKD. The V and J ends lost 6 bases and 9 bases respectively, with 12 bases between them. CDR3 size: 12 residues. In DNA form, the CDR3 reads TGTGCCATCAGCGGTAGCGAAGGTGAGCAGTTCTTC. This encodes CAISGSEGEQFF.

This clonotype was counted only a few times. V usage is TRBV6-5 and J usage is TRBJ1-4, with D perhaps matching TRBD1 (5 bases). The V end lost 4 bases, the J end lost 2 bases, and 17 bases lay between the germline ends. The germline CDR1 and CDR2 sequences are MNHEY and SVGAGI. The CDR3 covers 17 residues. CDR3 amino acids: CASSSGWGTSTNEKLFF. CDR3 bases: TGTGCCAGCAGTTCAGGATGGGGGACCTCGACTAATGAAAAACTGTTTTTT.

The rearrangement uses TRBV30 and TRBJ1-3; D remains ambiguous. The germline V gene has CDR1 GTSNPN and CDR2 SVGIG (reference sequence). This CDR3 comprises 12 residues. With 5 bases removed from V and 7 bases from J, the gap between germline ends came to 12 bases. CDR3 amino acids: CAWDSVGNTIYF. In DNA form, the CDR3 reads TGTGCCTGGGATTCGGTAGGGAACACCATATATTTT.

This clonotype appeared many times. This sequence joins TRBV4-1 and TRBJ1-1; tentative D call: TRBD1 (5 bases). The germline V gene encodes CDR1 MGHRA and CDR2 YSYEKL. The CDR3 contains 15 residues. With 5 bases removed from V and 2 bases from J, the gap between germline ends came to 15 bases. CDR3 nucleotides: TGCGCCAGCAGCGTTAACAGGCGGGTAAACACTGAAGCTTTCTTT. Translation gives CASSVNRRVNTEAFF.

Concerning this clonotype: A much larger clone is a single base away; this may be a read error. The rearrangement joins TRBV18 to TRBJ2-7, with a tentative D call TRBD1 (5 bases). In germline, CDR1 is KGHSH, CDR2 LQKENI. V was cut by 8 bases and J by 7 bases, with 9 bases left in between. The CDR3 totals 10 residues. The CDR3 here is CASSRVEQYF. For the CDR3, the DNA is TGTGCCAGCAGCAGGGTTGAGCAGTACTTC.

This clonotype was observed at least ten times. This chain joins TRBV2 and TRBJ2-5; D is uncertain. This CDR3 comprises 14 residues. V was shortened by 3 bases and J by 4 bases, with 12 bases between the two germline ends. Germline CDR1 SNHLY, CDR2 FYNNEI. For the CDR3, the DNA is TGTGCCAGCAGTGATTGGGTTATCGGAGAGACCCAGTACTTC. It codes for CASSDWVIGETQYF.

This clonotype was seen repeatedly, ten times or more. The rearrangement uses TRBV7-2 and TRBJ1-1, with TRBD1 matching 7 bases. The CDR3 is made up of 14 amino acids. Per germline, CDR1 SGHTA and CDR2 FQGNSA. V shed 4 bases and J 7 bases; nucleotides not matched to a gene: 9. CDR3 protein: CASSSMRGRNEAFF. The CDR3 coding sequence is TGTGCCAGCAGCTCGATGAGGGGGCGAAATGAAGCTTTCTTT.

The chain uses TRBV6-1 and TRBJ2-3; TRBD2 is a possible D gene (7 bases). CDR3 length equals 17 residues. V lost 6 bases and J 3 bases, leaving 22 bases between the germline ends. Looked up from germline, CDR1 is MNHNS and CDR2 is SASEGT. CDR3: CASRPSRAGARTDTQYF. The CDR3 DNA is TGTGCCAGCAGGCCGTCCCGCGCGGGGGCTCGAACAGATACGCAGTATTTT.

The chain uses TRBV27 and TRBJ2-7; 15 bases fit TRBD2. The junction had 12 bases not matched to a gene; V was cut back by 5 bases and J by 4 bases. In germline, CDR1 is MNHEY, CDR2 SMNVEV (reference sequence). The CDR3 extends over 18 amino acids. The chain's CDR3 is CASSPRTSGRAKAYEQYF. In DNA, the CDR3 is TGTGCCAGCAGTCCCCGGACTAGCGGGAGGGCCAAGGCATACGAGCAGTACTTC.

The rearrangement joins TRBV2 to TRBJ2-7; the match to TRBD1 covers 8 bases. The germline gives CDR1 SNHLY, CDR2 FYNNEI. The CDR3 runs 13 residues. J gave up 3 bases and V 6 bases, and 4 bases lay outside the gene matches. In nucleotides, the CDR3 is TGTGCCAGCAGGGGGACAGGAAACTACGAGCAGTACTTC. It translates to CASRGTGNYEQYF.

This clonotype was recorded a few times. This chain connects TRBV6-5 to TRBJ2-7, with TRBD1 matching over 7 bases. Germline CDR1 and CDR2: MNHEY and SVGAGI. Trimming took 2 bases from V and 0 from J; bases not matched to a gene: 4. The CDR3 sequence is 15 residues long. CDR3 protein: CASSYGTGDSYEQYF. In nucleotides, the CDR3 is TGTGCCAGCAGTTACGGAACAGGGGACTCCTACGAGCAGTACTTC.

The chain uses TRBV10-3 and TRBJ2-7; a possible D gene is TRBD2 (5 bases). V was trimmed by 3 bases and J by 2 bases, leaving 14 bases between them. The CDR3 runs 15 residues. CDR1 ENHRY and CDR2 SYGVKD come from the germline V gene. In DNA, the CDR3 is TGTGCCATCAGTGAATCCCCTTTGAGGGCCTACGAGCAGTACTTC. Amino acid sequence: CAISESPLRAYEQYF.

This chain connects TRBV20-1 to TRBJ2-7; 7 bases align to TRBD1. Per germline, CDR1 DFQATT and CDR2 SNEGSKA (reference sequence). V shed 1 base, J shed 2 bases, and the junction held 5 bases outside the gene matches. CDR3 length: 14 residues. The CDR3 nucleotides read TGCAGTGCTAGAGTTAGAGGGACAGCCTACGAGCAGTACTTC. This codes for CSARVRGTAYEQYF.

The sample holds a few counts of this clonotype. The chain couples TRBV7-8 to TRBJ1-5; TRBD1 aligns across 8 bases. This CDR3 spans 14 amino acids. V shed 5 bases, J shed 7 bases, and the junction held 7 bases outside the gene matches. The germline V gene encodes CDR1 SGHVS and CDR2 FQNEAQ. The CDR3 reads CASSPRTGQQPQHF. CDR3 coding DNA: TGTGCCAGCAGCCCCCGGACAGGGCAACAGCCCCAGCATTTT. Looking up the rest from reference TRBV7-8 and TRBJ1-5 gives the full variable domain: GAGVSQSPRYKVAKRGQDVALRCDPISGHVSLFWYQQALGQGPEFLTYFQNEAQLDKSGLPSDRFFAERPEGSVSTLKIQRTQQEDSAVYLCASSPRTGQQPQHFGDGTRLSIL.

The sample holds a few counts of this clonotype. The genes are TRBV4-1 and TRBJ2-7; TRBD2 is a possible D gene (6 bases). V lost 0 bases, J lost 5 bases, and 14 bases lay in between. CDR1 is MGHRA and CDR2 is YSYEKL in the germline V gene. The CDR3 consists of 15 residues. CDR3 coding DNA: TGCGCCAGCAGCCAAGATCCGGAGGGCCGGGACGAGCAGTACTTC. As protein: CASSQDPEGRDEQYF.

This clonotype was found many times. The chain has TRBV30 and TRBJ2-7; 7 bases are shared with TRBD1. J gave up 0 bases and V 4 bases, and 6 bases lay outside the gene matches. The CDR3 has 14 amino acids. Germline V CDR1 and CDR2: GTSNPN, SVGIG (reference sequence). The CDR3 spells CAWTPGQASYEQYF. DNA of the CDR3: TGTGCCTGGACTCCCGGACAGGCCTCCTACGAGCAGTACTTC.